The next 23 T cell receptor beta chains were all read from a single sample in a study of T cells in Graves' hyperthyroidism and ophthalmopathy. TCR beta CDR3 regions were amplified from RNA transcripts. A set of HTBI primers served as the primers for a first-round RT-PCR of the TCR CDR3. TCRdb recomputed calls from the multiplex PCR reads with MiXCR, one row per CDR3 protein. The sample lists over 150,000 distinct CDR3 sequences, approximately 16% seen once, with approximately 56% in the top ten. Sequenced input: blood. The receptors derive from a woman aged 50 to 60 with Graves' hyperthyroidism.

There are many counts of this clonotype. V and J are TRBV2 and TRBJ2-4, with D perhaps matching TRBD1 (6 bases). V was cut by 9 bases and J by 3 bases, with 15 bases left in between. Germline values: CDR1 SNHLY, CDR2 FYNNEI. The CDR3 sequence is 14 residues long. The CDR3 reads CARGGRYDKNIQYF. The CDR3 DNA reads TGTGCCAGAGGGGGTCGGTATGACAAAAACATTCAGTACTTC.

This clonotype was picked up many times. The chain combines TRBV4-1 with TRBJ2-7; 14 bases are shared with TRBD2. J was trimmed by 2 bases and V by 0 bases; bases with no gene match: 3. This CDR3 region has 17 residues. From germline, CDR1 is MGHRA and CDR2 YSYEKL. The CDR3 coding sequence is TGCGCCAGCAGCCAAGAGCCGGGACTAGCGGGAGCCTACGAGCAGTACTTC. Translated, it gives CASSQEPGLAGAYEQYF.

The sample holds many counts of this clonotype. The chain couples TRBV12-3 or TRBV12-4 to TRBJ2-3; 8 positions agree with TRBD2. The J segment lost 6 bases and the V segment lost 0 bases, leaving 11 bases of the junction unmatched. CDR3 length equals 17 residues. CDR3 region: CASSLAGGGRPRDTQYF. For the CDR3, the DNA is TGTGCCAGCAGTTTAGCGGGGGGCGGGAGGCCCCGGGATACGCAGTATTTT.

Ten or more counts support this clonotype. This chain links TRBV14 with TRBJ2-5; TRBD2 aligns across 10 bases. This CDR3 has 14 residues. Germline V gene lookup returns CDR1 SGHDN and CDR2 FVKESK. V lost 1 base and J lost 6; bases outside the gene matches: 2. CDR3 nucleotide sequence: TGTGCCAGCAGCCAAGCTAGCGGGAGACAGACCCAGTACTTC. Its protein is CASSQASGRQTQYF.

This clonotype was seen more than once but under ten times. The chain is built from TRBV9 and TRBJ1-2; no reliable D call. Between the trimmed V and J ends, which lost 2 bases and 7 bases, there was a span of 9 bases. Germline values: CDR1 SGDLS, CDR2 YYNGEE. The CDR3 consists of 12 residues. CDR3 bases: TGTGCCAGCAGCGTTCTAAGGTCTGGCTACACCTTC. Amino acids: CASSVLRSGYTF.

This clonotype appeared many times. This chain connects TRBV7-8 to TRBJ2-1; the D is unclear. From germline, CDR1 is SGHVS and CDR2 FQNEAQ. The V end was cut by 3 bases, the J end by 7 bases, with 16 bases between. The CDR3 has 15 amino acids. CDR3 sequence (DNA): TGTGCCAGCAGCTTGGGGTTTACGGGTGGGAATGAGCAGTTCTTC. This encodes CASSLGFTGGNEQFF.

This clonotype was detected ten times or more. V usage is TRBV29-1 and J usage is TRBJ1-2; D is unclear. This CDR3 contains 12 residues. V gave up 4 bases and J gave up 8 bases, with 14 bases separating them. Germline-derived CDR1 and CDR2 are SQVTM and ANQGSEA. The CDR3 spells CSVGAPREGYTF. The CDR3, as DNA: TGCAGCGTTGGGGCGCCAAGGGAGGGCTACACCTTC.

This clonotype was picked up many times. The chain links TRBV28 to TRBJ2-7; maybe TRBD1 (6 bases). Trimming removed 11 bases from V and 2 bases from J, with 16 bases in between. The CDR3 spans 13 residues. Germline assignment: CDR1 MDHEN and CDR2 SYDVKM. CDR3: CAPGKGVPYEQYF. The CDR3 DNA sequence: TGTGCCCCCGGTAAGGGGGTCCCCTACGAGCAGTACTTC.

This clonotype occurred many times. The chain joins TRBV4-1 to TRBJ2-2; D might be TRBD2 (5 bases). The germline V and J ends were trimmed by 0 bases and 7 bases, with 9 bases remaining between them. The germline V gene has CDR1 MGHRA and CDR2 YSYEKL. This CDR3 is built from 14 residues. The CDR3: CASSQDQDFGELFF. CDR3 bases: TGCGCCAGCAGCCAAGATCAGGACTTCGGGGAGCTGTTTTTT.

This chain uses TRBV24-1 with TRBJ2-3; D may correspond to TRBD1 or TRBD2 (5 bases each). The germline V gene encodes CDR1 KGHDR and CDR2 SFDVKD. V was shortened by 0 bases and J by 1 base, with 10 bases between the two germline ends. CDR3 length: 16 residues. The CDR3 region has the DNA TGTGCCACCAGTGATTTGGACGGGGCCGGCACAGATACGCAGTATTTT. Encoded protein: CATSDLDGAGTDTQYF.

This clonotype came up many times. The chain carries TRBV12-5 and TRBJ2-3; 7 nucleotides align to TRBD1. Losses at the gene ends were 1 base for V and 2 bases for J; bases not matched to a gene: 9. The length of the CDR3 is 17 residues. The V gene's germline CDR1 is LGHNT and CDR2 FRNRAP. The CDR3 DNA reads TGTGCTAGTGGTTTGGCCCGGACAGGATCCGTCACAGATACGCAGTATTTT. It encodes CASGLARTGSVTDTQYF.

The rearrangement links TRBV20-1 to TRBJ1-1, with D possibly being TRBD1 (5 bases). The CDR3 sequence is 12 residues long. CDR1 is DFQATT and CDR2 is SNEGSKA in the germline V gene (reference sequence). V lost 5 bases to trimming and J lost 10 bases, with 17 bases between them. CDR3 protein: CSASRAGGGAFF. The CDR3, as DNA: TGCAGTGCTTCCAGGGCGGGTGGGGGAGCTTTCTTT.

This clonotype was seen ten or more times. V gene TRBV7-9 combines with J gene TRBJ2-7; TRBD1 agrees at 10 bases. The CDR3 spans 14 residues. The V gene's germline CDR1 is SEHNR and CDR2 FQNEAQ (reference sequence). V was pared by 6 bases and J by 5 bases, with 7 bases of the junction left unmatched. The CDR3 here is CASRKGQGPNEQYF. CDR3 nucleotide sequence: TGTGCCAGCAGGAAGGGACAGGGGCCAAACGAGCAGTACTTC.

About this clonotype itself: Given a much more abundant clone one base away, this may be a read error. V is TRBV6-5 and J is TRBJ2-7, with 8 bases identical to TRBD1. This CDR3 is 16 amino acids long. The germline V gene has CDR1 MNHEY and CDR2 SVGAGI. CDR3 DNA sequence: TGTGCCAGCAGCTACCGCCGGGACAGGACCTCCTACGAGCAGTGCTTC. Translating gives CASSYRRDRTSYEQCF.

This rearrangement joins TRBV6-2 or TRBV6-3 to TRBJ1-4; D is perhaps TRBD1 (6 bases). Germline V gene sequence: CDR1 MNHEY, CDR2 SVGEGT. The V gene lost 0 bases and the J gene lost 2 bases, with 10 bases spanning the gap. This CDR3 is 16 amino acids long. As DNA, the CDR3 is TGTGCCAGCAGTTACTCACCAGGGGCTACTAATGAAAAACTGTTTTTT. Translating it yields CASSYSPGATNEKLFF.

The table lists this clonotype with many counts. This chain uses TRBV30 with TRBJ1-1, with D tentatively TRBD1 (5 bases). The germline gives CDR1 GTSNPN, CDR2 SVGIG (reference sequence). The CDR3 covers 15 residues. V was shortened by 0 bases and J by 0 bases, with 11 bases between the two germline ends. The chain's CDR3 is CAWSVGGGLNTEAFF. CDR3 DNA: TGTGCCTGGAGTGTAGGCGGGGGACTGAACACTGAAGCTTTCTTT.

Worth noting for this clonotype: This clone may be a read error of a much larger clone one base away. The gene calls are TRBV7-2 and TRBJ2-1, with 13 nucleotides matching TRBD2. The J segment lost 8 bases and the V segment lost 1 base, leaving 2 bases of the junction unmatched. Looked up from germline, CDR1 is SGHTA and CDR2 is FQGNSA. CDR3 length: 15 amino acids. CDR3 region: CASSLVTSGRYEQFF. Here the CDR3 DNA reads TGTGCCAGCAGCTTAGTGACTAGCGGGAGGTATGAGCAGTTCTTC.

This clonotype has a handful of counts. The chain couples TRBV7-9 to TRBJ2-1, with 13 nucleotides matching TRBD2. Per the germline V gene, CDR1 is SEHNR and CDR2 is FQNEAQ (reference sequence). Trimming at V came to 4 bases and at J to 0 bases, leaving 3 bases not matched to a gene. The CDR3 runs to 17 residues. The CDR3 nucleotides are TGTGCCAGCAGCTCGGGACTAGCGGGAAGCTCCTACAATGAGCAGTTCTTC. Amino acid sequence: CASSSGLAGSSYNEQFF.

This clonotype has ten or more counts. CDR3 in amino acids: CASSLEGYPKNNEQFF. The CDR3 coding sequence is TGTGCCAGCAGCTTAGAAGGTTACCCAAAGAACAATGAGCAGTTCTTC. V gene TRBV11-3 combines with J gene TRBJ2-1; D gene unclear. Trimming removed 0 bases at V and 5 bases at J, with 14 bases between. The CDR3 length is 16 residues. The V gene's germline CDR1 is SGHNT and CDR2 YENEEA. Supplemented by reference TRBV11-3 and TRBJ2-1, the full variable domain reads EAGVVQSPRYKIIEKKQPVAFWCNPISGHNTLYWYLQNLGQGPELLIRYENEEAVDDSQLPKDRFSAERLKGVDSTLKIQPAELGDSAVYLCASSLEGYPKNNEQFFGPGTRLTVL.

In this sample, this clonotype turned up many times. The rearrangement links TRBV7-8 to TRBJ1-1; D gene uncertain. This CDR3 contains 13 residues. With 4 bases removed from V and 6 bases from J, the gap between germline ends came to 12 bases. The germline gives CDR1 SGHVS, CDR2 FQNEAQ. Written as DNA, the CDR3 is TGTGCCAGCAGCTCGGCAGTTATCCCTGAAGCTTTCTTT. Amino acids: CASSSAVIPEAFF.

This clonotype has a count of ten or more. The chain has TRBV5-4 and TRBJ2-2, with D perhaps TRBD1 (6 bases). Trimming took 5 bases from V and 1 from J, leaving 15 bases between them. Germline V gives CDR1 SGHNT, CDR2 YYREEE (reference sequence). This CDR3 contains 16 residues. The chain's CDR3 is CASRPNRDMNTGELFF. The CDR3 DNA reads as TGTGCCAGCAGACCTAACAGGGATATGAACACCGGGGAGCTGTTTTTT.

This chain connects TRBV12-3 or TRBV12-4 to TRBJ2-7; D call uncertain. The V end was cut by 1 base, the J end by 4 bases, with 5 bases between. The CDR3 length is 12 residues. CDR3 sequence reads: CASSLGLYEQYF. The CDR3 DNA is TGTGCCAGCAGTTTAGGTCTGTACGAGCAGTACTTC.

This clonotype showed up many times. The rearrangement joins TRBV27 to TRBJ2-3; TRBD2 might be the D (5 bases). V lost 0 bases to trimming and J lost 2 bases, with 9 bases between them. The CDR3 runs 15 residues. In germline, CDR1 is MNHEY, CDR2 SMNVEV (reference sequence). CDR3 nucleotides: TGTGCCAGCAGTTTATCGAGGGCAACCACAGATACGCAGTATTTT. This sequence encodes CASSLSRATTDTQYF.